One and the same sample provided the 13 T cell receptor beta chains below, sequenced in a study of cytomegalovirus exposure and HLA in healthy donors. Use of 60 Vbeta and 13 Jbeta primers characterized the PCR. The table came from immunoSEQ multiplex PCR; TCRdb's copy has only in-frame clones and leaves some out. The repertoire table contains some 120,000 clones. Sequencing was carried out using PBMCs. The origin of the receptors is a man in his late teens or twenties in good health and CMV-seronegative.

The chain is built from TRBV18 and TRBJ1-4; 7 bases match TRBD1. The CDR3 contains 17 residues. Trimming removed 4 bases from V and 10 bases from J; junction bases left unmatched: 18. Germline V gives CDR1 KGHSH, CDR2 LQKENI. The CDR3 sequence: CASSLAGQKASVGKLFF. CDR3 sequence (DNA): TGTGCCAGCTCACTCGCGGGACAGAAGGCTTCGGTGGGAAAACTGTTTTTT.

This rearrangement joins TRBV18 to TRBJ2-5; perhaps TRBD1 as D (5 bases). Trimming took 4 bases from V and 1 from J, leaving 10 bases between them. This CDR3 is built from 14 residues. Germline values: CDR1 KGHSH, CDR2 LQKENI. The DNA of the CDR3 is TGTGCCAGCTCACGGGGCAGGGTCCAAGAGACCCAGTACTTC. This sequence encodes CASSRGRVQETQYF.

This chain links TRBV6-5 with TRBJ1-5, with a tentative D call TRBD1 (5 bases). Per germline, CDR1 MNHEY and CDR2 SVGAGI. CDR3 length: 15 amino acids. V dropped 5 bases and J dropped 0 bases, with 11 bases sitting between them. The CDR3 nucleotides read TGTGCCAGCAGTCGGGACTTTTATAGCAATCAGCCCCAGCATTTT. Its protein is CASSRDFYSNQPQHF.

This rearrangement joins TRBV5-1 to TRBJ2-5; perhaps TRBD2 as D (6 bases). CDR1 is SGHRS and CDR2 is YFSETQ in the germline V gene. The V and J ends lost 0 bases and 5 bases respectively, with 14 bases between them. The CDR3 length is 15 residues. The CDR3 DNA reads TGCGCCAGCAGCTTGGCCGGTGGAGGGCGGGAGACCCAGTACTTC. Its translation is CASSLAGGGRETQYF.

The CDR3 region is CASSLQGTAFF. The CDR3 nucleotides read TGTGCCAGCAGCTTACAGGGTACGGCTTTCTTT. This sequence joins TRBV6-5 and TRBJ1-1, with D maybe TRBD1 (6 bases). The V gene's germline CDR1 is MNHEY and CDR2 SVGAGI. V lost 6 bases and J 11 bases, leaving 13 bases between the germline ends. There are 11 residues in the CDR3.

The V gene is TRBV6-5, the J gene TRBJ1-1; 8 bases match TRBD1. With V trimmed by 1 base and J by 1 base, 2 bases remained unmatched. CDR3 length: 15 residues. Germline V lookup: CDR1 MNHEY, CDR2 SVGAGI. The CDR3 nucleotides read TGTGCCAGCAGTTACTTGACAGGGGCGAACACTGAAGCTTTCTTT. This codes for CASSYLTGANTEAFF.

The chain combines TRBV18 with TRBJ2-1, with TRBD1 matching over 9 bases. The CDR3 has 15 residues. Germline V CDR1 and CDR2: KGHSH, LQKENI. Unmatched junction bases numbered 6, after V lost 4 bases and J lost 5 bases. CDR3 in amino acids: CASSQDRGGDNEQFF. DNA of the CDR3: TGTGCCAGCTCACAGGACAGGGGAGGGGACAATGAGCAGTTCTTC.

V and J are TRBV7-8 and TRBJ1-2; tentatively, D is TRBD1 (6 bases). The germline V and J ends were trimmed by 5 bases and 3 bases, with 19 bases remaining between them. Per germline, CDR1 SGHVS and CDR2 FQNEAQ. CDR3 length: 16 residues. The CDR3 here is CASSPNRDTSYYGYTF. The CDR3, as DNA: TGTGCCAGCAGCCCGAACCGGGACACGTCATACTATGGCTACACCTTC. The variable domain in full, with the rest retrieved from reference TRBV7-8 and TRBJ1-2, is GAGVSQSPRYKVAKRGQDVALRCDPISGHVSLFWYQQALGQGPEFLTYFQNEAQLDKSGLPSDRFFAERPEGSVSTLKIQRTQQEDSAVYLCASSPNRDTSYYGYTFGSGTRLTVV.

The V call is TRBV18, the J call TRBJ2-7, with D possibly being TRBD2 (5 bases). Germline V gene data show CDR1 as KGHSH and CDR2 as LQKENI. Trimming took 3 bases from V and 1 from J, leaving 13 bases between them. The CDR3 covers 15 residues. CDR3 residues: CASSPSGSLSYEQYF. The CDR3 DNA reads as TGTGCCAGCTCACCCAGCGGTTCCTTATCCTACGAGCAGTACTTC. Complete variable domain (other parts from reference TRBV18 and TRBJ2-7): NAGVMQNPRHLVRRRGQEARLRCSPMKGHSHVYWYRQLPEEGLKFMVYLQKENIIDESGMPKERFSAEFPKEGPSILRIQQVVRGDSAAYFCASSPSGSLSYEQYFGPGTRLTVT.

The chain joins TRBV7-6 to TRBJ1-4; 7 bases agree with TRBD1. The CDR3 spans 15 residues. V trimming: 3 bases; J trimming: 7 bases; junction bases outside the gene matches: 8. Germline assignment: CDR1 SGHVS and CDR2 FNYEAQ. The CDR3 bases are TGTGCCAGCAGCTTCAACAGGGGTGGAGGTGAAAAACTGTTTTTT. The encoded protein is CASSFNRGGGEKLFF.

V gene TRBV29-1 combines with J gene TRBJ1-1; the D is unclear. Germline-derived CDR1 and CDR2 are SQVTM and ANQGSEA. The CDR3 has 11 amino acids. V lost 0 bases and J lost 8, with 7 bases in between. Here the CDR3 reads CSVEDLPEAFF. The CDR3 nucleotides read TGCAGCGTTGAAGATCTCCCCGAAGCTTTCTTT.

The V call is TRBV5-8, the J call TRBJ2-1, with D tentatively TRBD2 (5 bases). CDR3 length: 17 amino acids. Germline lookup yields CDR1 SGHTS and CDR2 YDEGEE. Trimming removed 0 bases at V and 1 base at J, with 14 bases between. The chain's CDR3 is CASSLEGAGGSYNEQFF. In DNA, the CDR3 is TGTGCCAGCAGCTTGGAAGGTGCGGGTGGGTCCTACAATGAGCAGTTCTTC.

This chain links TRBV19 with TRBJ1-5, with D possibly TRBD1 on 5 matching bases. V lost 6 bases and J lost 3, with 9 bases in between. CDR3 length equals 13 residues. In germline, CDR1 is LNHDA, CDR2 SQIVND (reference sequence). CDR3 residues: CASSIQANQPQHF. CDR3 nucleotide sequence: TGTGCCAGTAGCATACAGGCCAATCAGCCCCAGCATTTT.